A single sample is the source of the 8 T cell receptor beta chains below, sequenced in a study of blood T cell repertoires in COVID-19. The table came from immunoSEQ multiplex PCR; TCRdb's copy has only in-frame clones and leaves some out. Here the sample spans 150,000 to 200,000 clones, 82% being singletons. Sequenced sample: peripheral blood. The source of these receptors is a woman aged 70-85 years with acute or convalescent COVID-19.

This clone was seen a few times. The gene calls are TRBV29-1 and TRBJ1-1; the D is unclear. The CDR3 is 12 amino acids. CDR1 and CDR2 from the germline V gene are SQVTM and ANQGSEA. The V end was cut by 7 bases, the J end by 11 bases, with 20 bases between. CDR3 nucleotide sequence: TGCAGCGCCGAGAAACCAGAGGAGATGGCTTTCTTT. Its translation: CSAEKPEEMAFF.

This chain uses TRBV7-8 with TRBJ2-3; TRBD2 agrees at 7 bases. V gave up 5 bases and J gave up 4 bases; unmatched junction bases: 12. CDR3 length equals 16 residues. Germline assignment: CDR1 SGHVS and CDR2 FQNEAQ. The CDR3 DNA is TGTGCCAGCAGCCCACGAACGGGGGGTAGTGCAGATACGCAGTATTTT. Protein: CASSPRTGGSADTQYF.

V gene TRBV29-1 combines with J gene TRBJ1-3, with D hard to call. Trimming removed 5 bases at V and 0 bases at J, with 8 bases between. The CDR3 runs to 13 residues. CDR1 SQVTM and CDR2 ANQGSEA come from the germline V gene. CDR3: CSVTVSSGNTIYF. Here the CDR3 DNA reads TGCAGCGTTACGGTGAGCTCTGGAAACACCATATATTTT.

The chain employs TRBV30 and TRBJ2-2; the match to TRBD1 covers 8 bases. The CDR3 extends over 14 amino acids. The V and J ends lost 1 base and 6 bases, in that order; junction bases with no gene match: 4. The germline CDR1 and CDR2 sequences are GTSNPN and SVGIG (reference sequence). The CDR3 reads CAWSAGQGAGELFF. The CDR3 DNA follows: TGTGCCTGGAGTGCAGGACAGGGCGCCGGGGAGCTGTTTTTT.

This chain uses TRBV6-5 with TRBJ1-6, with D unresolved. V lost 6 bases to trimming and J lost 6 bases, with 9 bases between them. Looked up from germline, CDR1 is MNHEY and CDR2 is SVGAGI. The CDR3 runs to 13 residues. The CDR3 sequence is CASSGISNSPLHF. Written as DNA, the CDR3 is TGTGCCAGCAGCGGGATCTCTAATTCACCCCTCCACTTT.

The rearrangement joins TRBV18 to TRBJ1-1; perhaps TRBD1 as D (5 bases). This CDR3 comprises 15 residues. V was pared by 2 bases and J by 6 bases, with 16 bases between. Per germline, CDR1 KGHSH and CDR2 LQKENI. The CDR3 loop is CASSPLEGAWAEAFF. The CDR3 coding sequence is TGTGCCAGCTCACCATTAGAAGGGGCATGGGCTGAAGCTTTCTTT.

The chain recombines TRBV27 with TRBJ1-2; the D is unclear. Germline V gene sequence: CDR1 MNHEY, CDR2 SMNVEV (reference sequence). The CDR3 loop spans 13 amino acids. V was trimmed by 6 bases and J by 8 bases, leaving 16 bases between them. The CDR3 region has the DNA TGTGCCAGCAGACCGGCAGGTCCGGTAGGCTACACCTTC. It is translated as CASRPAGPVGYTF.

V gene TRBV4-1 combines with J gene TRBJ1-5; TRBD1 matches at 7 bases. From germline, CDR1 is MGHRA and CDR2 YSYEKL. V lost 0 bases, J lost 3 bases, and 2 bases stayed unmatched. This CDR3 contains 15 residues. The CDR3 reads CASSQEDRNNQPQHF. Written as DNA, the CDR3 is TGCGCCAGCAGCCAAGAGGACAGGAACAATCAGCCCCAGCATTTT.